This record covers a single TCR beta chain. Its antigen is unidentified. CDR1 is SQVTM and CDR2 is ANQGSEA in the germline V gene. The ends were cut back, 4 bases at V and 1 base at J, with 10 bases in the middle. This CDR3 has 13 residues. TCRdb's copy holds only in-frame clones and misses some; the assay was immunoSEQ multiplex PCR. The profile shows about 7,800 clones, roughly two thirds of them singletons. Each case's diagnosis was confirmed by two pathologists on H&E. This specimen comes from a study of immune evolution from preneoplasia to lung adenocarcinoma. General observations from the study: Later-stage lesions appeared to have more T cells, more diversity, less clonality. Highest clonality occurred in KRAS-mutant, not EGFR-mutant or double wild-type, nodules. Normal lung had the highest top T cell clone frequencies.

The rearrangement uses TRBV29-1 and TRBJ1-1; no firm D call. Sequencing was performed on FFPE lung adenocarcinoma in situ tissue. This receptor was identified in an older donor with lung adenocarcinoma. Some clones in this sample may be carry-over from other donors' samples. The CDR3 DNA sequence: TGCAGCGTTGGGGTGACGGGGAACACTGAAGCTTTCTTT. The encoded protein is CSVGVTGNTEAFF.